What follows are 10 T cell receptor beta chains derived from one specimen sequenced in a study of T cells after yellow fever vaccination. MiXCR, applied by TCRdb to the 5' RACE reads, yields one record per CDR3 protein. The sample shows 150,000 to 200,000 distinct CDR3 sequences, approximately 10% of them seen only once. Sample: CD8+ T cells sorted from PBMCs, taken 15 days after the yellow fever booster vaccination. These receptor sequences come from a man younger than 35 who received the YFV17D yellow fever vaccine.

Ten or more counts support this clonotype. The rearrangement links TRBV5-1 to TRBJ2-3, with a possible D match to TRBD2 (6 bases). V was clipped by 4 bases and J by 0 bases, with 12 bases between them. CDR3 size: 15 residues. CDR1 is SGHRS, CDR2 YFSETQ, per germline. The CDR3 nucleotides read TGCGCCAGCAGCCTAACGGGGAGGAGCACAGATACGCAGTATTTT. Translated, it gives CASSLTGRSTDTQYF.

This chain links TRBV19 with TRBJ1-5; D ambiguous. Trimming removed 2 bases from V and 1 base from J, with 9 bases in between. The CDR3 runs 15 residues. CDR1 LNHDA and CDR2 SQIVND come from the germline V gene (reference sequence). CDR3 amino acids: CASSIYTTSNQPQHF. The CDR3 DNA is TGTGCCAGTAGTATATACACGACAAGCAATCAGCCCCAGCATTTT. Using reference TRBV19 and TRBJ1-5 for the parts outside the CDR3, the full variable domain is DGGITQSPKYLFRKEGQNVTLSCEQNLNHDAMYWYRQDPGQGLRLIYYSQIVNDFQKGDIAEGYSVSREKKESFPLTVTSAQKNPTAFYLCASSIYTTSNQPQHFGDGTRLSIL.

The chain carries TRBV9 and TRBJ2-7, with TRBD1 matching over 7 bases. J lost 4 bases, V lost 6 bases, and 7 bases had no gene match. This CDR3 region has 13 residues. Germline lookup yields CDR1 SGDLS and CDR2 YYNGEE. CDR3 loop: CASNSGTAYEQYF. The DNA for the CDR3 is TGTGCCAGCAATTCCGGGACAGCATACGAGCAGTACTTC.

CDR3 protein: CASSSPPGGAYEQYF. DNA for the CDR3: TGTGCCAGCAGTTCTCCCCCAGGGGGGGCCTACGAGCAGTACTTC. The V call is TRBV12-3 or TRBV12-4, the J call TRBJ2-7; D is tentatively TRBD1 or TRBD2 (7 bases each). Between the trimmed V and J ends, which lost 4 bases and 2 bases, there was a span of 15 bases. The CDR3 is 15 amino acids.

V is TRBV2 and J is TRBJ1-5, with D unresolved. CDR1 is SNHLY, CDR2 FYNNEI, per germline. V shed 5 bases and J shed 4 bases, with 12 bases lying between them. CDR3 length: 14 residues. CDR3 sequence: CASSLRLHNQPQHF. CDR3 nucleotides: TGTGCCAGCAGTCTTCGTTTGCATAATCAGCCCCAGCATTTT.

The rearrangement uses TRBV3-1 and TRBJ2-1, with 13 bases identical to TRBD2. Germline values: CDR1 LGHDT, CDR2 YNNKEL (reference sequence). V was clipped by 5 bases and J by 9 bases; unmatched bases: 4. CDR3 length: 14 amino acids. DNA of the CDR3: TGTGCCAGCAGCGACGGACTAGCGGGGGCTGAGCAGTTCTTC. Protein: CASSDGLAGAEQFF.

The rearrangement joins TRBV12-3 or TRBV12-4 to TRBJ2-7; D possibly matches TRBD1 or TRBD2 (5 bases each). The CDR3 length is 14 residues. The V and J ends lost 6 bases and 0 bases respectively, with 12 bases between them. The CDR3 region is CASSPGPFSYEQYF. In DNA, the CDR3 is TGTGCCAGCAGCCCGGGACCTTTCTCCTACGAGCAGTACTTC.

This clonotype was detected many times. This chain uses TRBV7-9 with TRBJ1-1, with 8 bases aligning to TRBD1. The germline V gene encodes CDR1 SEHNR and CDR2 FQNEAQ (reference sequence). V dropped 5 bases and J dropped 6; count of bases not matched to a gene: 11. The CDR3 totals 15 residues. CDR3 nucleotide sequence: TGTGCCAGCAGCCCACCGGACAGGGAGAGCCCTGAAGCTTTCTTT. As protein: CASSPPDRESPEAFF.

The chain employs TRBV4-3 and TRBJ2-7; 11 positions agree with TRBD1. The V and J ends lost 0 bases and 3 bases, in that order; junction bases with no gene match: 7. CDR1 is LGHNA, CDR2 YSLEER, per germline. CDR3 length: 17 amino acids. CDR3 sequence reads: CASSQDRGGTGGYEQYF. CDR3 bases: TGCGCCAGCAGCCAAGATCGAGGAGGGACAGGGGGCTACGAGCAGTACTTC.

This chain joins TRBV4-1 and TRBJ2-5, with 8 nucleotides matching TRBD2. This CDR3 region has 15 residues. Germline V CDR1 and CDR2: MGHRA, YSYEKL. The ends lost 6 bases at V and 2 bases at J; junction bases unmatched: 8. In DNA form, the CDR3 reads TGCGCCAGCAGGGACCATGGCGGGGGGCAAGAGACCCAGTACTTC. As protein: CASRDHGGGQETQYF.